What follows describes a single T cell receptor beta chain. What it recognizes is unknown. In germline, CDR1 is SGDLS, CDR2 YYNGEE. The trim removed 1 base at V and 4 bases at J, leaving 3 bases unmatched. The CDR3 length is 14 residues. This sample was included in a study of blood T cells in healthy people across ages. Study as a whole: Per every two T cells, about one barcoded beta molecule was captured by template switching.

A sample-barcoded 5' primer and a J-beta primer mix were used in a second PCR of roughly 6 to 11 cycles. All cDNA molecules were each tagged by a template-switch adaptor with 12 random nucleotides. TCRdb used MiXCR to reprocess the 5' RACE reads, holding one entry per CDR3 protein. The sample yields 1.5 million to 1.9 million distinct CDR3 sequences, 42% seen once. Study-level findings and limits: Per-million-T-cell TCR beta diversity fell roughly linearly with age.

This receptor was taken from a woman between 18 and 29 years old in good health. The sequencing sample was made of blood. The V call is TRBV9, the J call TRBJ1-2; 8 positions match TRBD1. CDR3 sequence reads: CASSVNDRGYGYTF. CDR3 DNA sequence: TGTGCCAGCAGCGTAAATGACAGGGGCTATGGCTACACCTTC.